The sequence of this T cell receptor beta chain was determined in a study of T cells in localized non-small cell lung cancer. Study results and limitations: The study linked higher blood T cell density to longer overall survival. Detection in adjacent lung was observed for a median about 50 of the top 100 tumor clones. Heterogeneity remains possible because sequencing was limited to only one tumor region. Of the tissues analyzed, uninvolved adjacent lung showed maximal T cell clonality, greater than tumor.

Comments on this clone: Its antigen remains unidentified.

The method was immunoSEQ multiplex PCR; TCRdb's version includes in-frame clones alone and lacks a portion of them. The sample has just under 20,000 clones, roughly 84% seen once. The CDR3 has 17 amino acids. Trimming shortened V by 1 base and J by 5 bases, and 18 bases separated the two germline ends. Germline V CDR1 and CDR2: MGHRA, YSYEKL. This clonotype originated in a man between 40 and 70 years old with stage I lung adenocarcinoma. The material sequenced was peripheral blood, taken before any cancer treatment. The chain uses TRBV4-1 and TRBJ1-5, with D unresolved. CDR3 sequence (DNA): TGCGCCAGCAGCCAAGGATTCGGGGTGTATCCTTATCAGCCCCAGCATTTT. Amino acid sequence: CASSQGFGVYPYQPQHF.